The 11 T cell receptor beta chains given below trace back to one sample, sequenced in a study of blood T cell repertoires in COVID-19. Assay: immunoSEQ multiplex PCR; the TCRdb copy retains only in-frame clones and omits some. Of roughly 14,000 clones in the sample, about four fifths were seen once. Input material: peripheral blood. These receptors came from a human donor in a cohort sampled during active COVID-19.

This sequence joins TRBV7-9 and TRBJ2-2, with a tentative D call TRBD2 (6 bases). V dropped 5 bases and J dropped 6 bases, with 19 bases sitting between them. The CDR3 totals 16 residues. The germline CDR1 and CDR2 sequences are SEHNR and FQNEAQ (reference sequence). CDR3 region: CASSQQTGLRPGELFF. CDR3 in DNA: TGTGCCAGCAGCCAACAGACGGGACTCCGCCCCGGGGAGCTGTTTTTT.

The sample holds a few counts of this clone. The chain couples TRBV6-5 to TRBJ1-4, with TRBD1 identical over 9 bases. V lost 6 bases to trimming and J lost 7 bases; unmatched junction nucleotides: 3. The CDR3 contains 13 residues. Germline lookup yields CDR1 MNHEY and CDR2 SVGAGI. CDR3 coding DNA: TGTGCCAGCAGGGGACAGGGTGTTGAAAAACTGTTTTTT. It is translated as CASRGQGVEKLFF.

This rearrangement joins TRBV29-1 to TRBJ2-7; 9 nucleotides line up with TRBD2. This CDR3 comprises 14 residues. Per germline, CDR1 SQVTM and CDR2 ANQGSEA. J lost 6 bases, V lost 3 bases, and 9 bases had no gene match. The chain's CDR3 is CSVDVSGRPGEQYF. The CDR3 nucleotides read TGCAGCGTTGACGTTAGCGGGAGACCGGGCGAGCAGTACTTC.

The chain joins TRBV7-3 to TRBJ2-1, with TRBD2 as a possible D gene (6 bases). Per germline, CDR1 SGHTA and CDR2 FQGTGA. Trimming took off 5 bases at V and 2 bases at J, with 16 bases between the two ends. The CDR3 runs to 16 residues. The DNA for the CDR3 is TGTGCCAGCAGCGCAACTAGCAGTTCAACCTACAATGAGCAGTTCTTC. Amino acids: CASSATSSSTYNEQFF. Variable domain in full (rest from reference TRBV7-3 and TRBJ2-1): GAGVSQTPSNKVTEKGKYVELRCDPISGHTALYWYRQSLGQGPEFLIYFQGTGAADDSGLPNDRFFAVRPEGSVSTLKIQRTERGDSAVYLCASSATSSSTYNEQFFGPGTRLTVL.

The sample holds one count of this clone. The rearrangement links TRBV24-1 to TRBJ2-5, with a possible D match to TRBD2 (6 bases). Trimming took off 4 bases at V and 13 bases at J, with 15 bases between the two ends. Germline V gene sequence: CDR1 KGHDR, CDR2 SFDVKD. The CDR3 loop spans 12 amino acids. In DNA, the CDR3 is TGTGCCACCAGTGACACGGTCGGGGGACGGTACTTC. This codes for CATSDTVGGRYF.

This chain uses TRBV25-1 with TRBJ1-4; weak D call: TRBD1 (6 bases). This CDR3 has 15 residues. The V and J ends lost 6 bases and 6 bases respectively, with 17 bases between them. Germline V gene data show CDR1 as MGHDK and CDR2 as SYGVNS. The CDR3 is CASSPPSAGDEKLFF. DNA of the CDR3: TGTGCCAGCAGCCCTCCCTCCGCAGGGGATGAAAAACTGTTTTTT.

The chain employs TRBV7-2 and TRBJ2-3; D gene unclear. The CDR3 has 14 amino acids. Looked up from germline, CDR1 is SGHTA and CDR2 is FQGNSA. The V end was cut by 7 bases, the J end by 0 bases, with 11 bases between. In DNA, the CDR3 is TGTGCCAGCACCCCGTCCCCTAGCACAGATACGCAGTATTTT. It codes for CASTPSPSTDTQYF.

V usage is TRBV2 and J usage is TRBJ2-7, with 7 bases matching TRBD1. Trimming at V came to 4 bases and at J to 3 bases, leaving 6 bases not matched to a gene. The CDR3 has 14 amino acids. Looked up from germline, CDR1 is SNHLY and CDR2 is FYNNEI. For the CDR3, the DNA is TGTGCCAGCAGTGGGGACAGCAGCTACTACGAGCAGTACTTC. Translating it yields CASSGDSSYYEQYF.

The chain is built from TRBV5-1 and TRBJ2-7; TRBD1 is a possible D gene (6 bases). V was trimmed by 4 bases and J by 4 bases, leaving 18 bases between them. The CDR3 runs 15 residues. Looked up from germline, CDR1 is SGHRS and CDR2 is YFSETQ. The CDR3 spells CASSIQGEALYEQYF. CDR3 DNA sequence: TGCGCCAGCAGCATACAGGGTGAGGCCCTGTACGAGCAGTACTTC. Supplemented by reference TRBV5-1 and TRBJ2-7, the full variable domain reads KAGVTQTPRYLIKTRGQQVTLSCSPISGHRSVSWYQQTPGQGLQFLFEYFSETQRNKGNFPGRFSGRQFSNSRSEMNVSTLELGDSALYLCASSIQGEALYEQYFGPGTRLTVT.

The CDR3 region is CASSPGVSHTDTQYF. CDR3 sequence (DNA): TGTGCCAGCAGCCCAGGGGTGAGCCACACAGATACGCAGTATTTT. V usage is TRBV7-2 and J usage is TRBJ2-3; weak D call: TRBD1 (6 bases). Germline V gene lookup returns CDR1 SGHTA and CDR2 FQGNSA. The V end lost 5 bases, the J end lost 2 bases, and 14 bases lay between the germline ends. The CDR3 has 15 residues.

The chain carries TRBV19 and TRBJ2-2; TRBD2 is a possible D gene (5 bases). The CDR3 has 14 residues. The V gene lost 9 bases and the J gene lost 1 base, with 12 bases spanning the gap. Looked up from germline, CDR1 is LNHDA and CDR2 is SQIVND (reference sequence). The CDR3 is CASRQRQNTGELFF. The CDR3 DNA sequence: TGTGCCAGCAGGCAGCGGCAGAACACCGGGGAGCTGTTTTTT.